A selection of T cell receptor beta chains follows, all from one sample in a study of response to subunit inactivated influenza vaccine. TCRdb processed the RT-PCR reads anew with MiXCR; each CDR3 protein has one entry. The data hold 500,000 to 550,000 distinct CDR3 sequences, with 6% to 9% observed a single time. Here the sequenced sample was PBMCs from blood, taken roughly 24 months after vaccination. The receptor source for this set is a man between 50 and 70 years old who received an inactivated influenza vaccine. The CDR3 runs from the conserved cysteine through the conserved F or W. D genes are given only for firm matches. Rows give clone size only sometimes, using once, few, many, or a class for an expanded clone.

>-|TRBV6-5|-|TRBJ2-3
CASSSEADTQYF
TGTGCCAGCTCTTCGGAGGCGGATACGCAGTATTTT
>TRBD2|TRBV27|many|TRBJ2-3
CASRTLARTSTDTQYF
TGTGCCAGCAGGACACTAGCGCGCACTAGCACAGATACGCAGTATTTT
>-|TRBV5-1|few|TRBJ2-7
CASSPLVRTPHEQYF
TGCGCCAGCAGCCCCCTAGTCAGAACCCCCCACGAGCAGTACTTC
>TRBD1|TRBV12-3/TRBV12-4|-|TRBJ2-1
CASSSPGQGHSYNEQFF
TGTGCCAGCAGTTCCCCGGGACAGGGTCACTCCTACAATGAGCAGTTCTTC
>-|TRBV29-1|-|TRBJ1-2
CSVAQAGRGYTF
TGCAGCGTTGCTCAGGCCGGTCGCGGCTACACCTTC
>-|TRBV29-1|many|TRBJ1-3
CSVVVFGNTIYF
TGCAGCGTTGTGGTTTTCGGAAACACCATATATTTT
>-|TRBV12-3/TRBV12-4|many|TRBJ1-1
CASRLNTEAFF
TGTGCCAGCAGGTTGAACACTGAAGCTTTCTTT
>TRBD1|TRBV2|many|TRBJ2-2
CASSPQGANTGELFF
TGTGCCAGCAGCCCCCAGGGGGCGAACACCGGGGAGCTGTTTTTT
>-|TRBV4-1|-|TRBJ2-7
CASTRQGGIPGEQYF
TGCGCCAGCACCCGGCAGGGCGGAATCCCTGGCGAGCAGTACTTC
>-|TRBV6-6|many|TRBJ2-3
CASRPRGTDTQYF
TGTGCCAGCAGACCCCGTGGCACAGATACGCAGTATTTT
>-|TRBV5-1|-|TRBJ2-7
CASTTLTGSYEQYF
TGCGCCAGCACCACCCTAACAGGATCCTACGAGCAGTACTTC
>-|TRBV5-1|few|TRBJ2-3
CASSQRPPTDTQYF
TGCGCCAGCAGCCAACGGCCTCCCACAGATACGCAGTATTTT
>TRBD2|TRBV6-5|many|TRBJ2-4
CASSSLFSSGENIQYF
TGTGCCAGCAGTTCCCTTTTTTCGAGCGGGGAAAACATTCAGTACTTC
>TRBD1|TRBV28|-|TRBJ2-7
CASRPPPGQGTYEQYF
TGTGCCAGCAGACCTCCACCGGGACAGGGCACCTACGAGCAGTACTTC
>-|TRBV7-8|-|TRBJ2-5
CASSLVSTLKRTQYF
TGTGCCAGCAGCTTGGTCAGTACTCTCAAGAGGACCCAGTACTTC
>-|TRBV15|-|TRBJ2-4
CATSLPGPLAKNIQYF
TGTGCCACCAGTCTTCCGGGACCTCTAGCCAAAAACATTCAGTACTTC